This entry lists 27 T cell receptor beta chains sequenced from one sample in a study of T cells expressing NK-cell markers. After re-calling the 5' RACE reads, TCRdb lists one entry per CDR3 protein, DNA absent. The specimen's table records some 500,000 distinct CDR3 sequences. The material sequenced was blood T cells: a sorted CD56 or NKG2C T cell subset, CD4+ or CD8+ T cells, or bulk PBMC T cells (not recorded which). The receptors were sampled from a woman between 50 and 59 years old in good health.

The rearrangement uses TRBV5-1 and TRBJ2-3; TCRdb picks TRBD2, but there is no DNA to check that call. The CDR3 is 19 amino acids. Per the germline V gene, CDR1 is SGHRS and CDR2 is YFSETQ. Here the CDR3 reads CASSLYRTSGIQRTDTQYF.

The CDR3 sequence: CSARGGQGAWNTEAFF. The chain is built from TRBV20-1 and TRBJ1-1; the TCRdb call, TRBD1, lacks DNA for checking. The CDR3 consists of 16 residues. The germline gives CDR1 DFQATT, CDR2 SNEGSKA (reference sequence).

The chain carries TRBV20-1 and TRBJ2-1. The CDR3 runs to 14 residues. Germline CDR1 is DFQATT and CDR2 is SNEGSKA (reference sequence). The chain's CDR3 is CSASSGITYNEQFF.

The V gene is TRBV6-5, the J gene TRBJ1-2. Germline CDR1 MNHEY, CDR2 SVGAGI. The CDR3 length is 16 residues. The CDR3 sequence is CASSYRGIGGIYGYTF.

The rearrangement links TRBV12-3 or TRBV12-4 to TRBJ1-2. This CDR3 is built from 15 residues. The chain's CDR3 is CASSPVGGANYGYTF.

The rearrangement links TRBV6-5 to TRBJ2-2; checking the TCRdb D call of TRBD2 is not possible without DNA. CDR3 length: 14 residues. CDR1 MNHEY and CDR2 SVGAGI come from the germline V gene. Here the CDR3 reads CASRTMGQHGELFF.

The chain combines TRBV5-1 with TRBJ2-4. The CDR3 extends over 13 amino acids. Germline CDR1 is SGHRS and CDR2 is YFSETQ. CDR3 sequence reads: CASSLSDGNIQYF.

V and J are TRBV27 and TRBJ2-2; TCRdb lists TRBD2, though no DNA is available to test this call. The CDR3 runs to 12 residues. Germline CDR1 reads MNHEY; CDR2 reads SMNVEV (reference sequence). The CDR3 loop is CASSWRDGELFF.

The CDR3 reads CASRRTSGSFWTGELFF. The J gene is TRBJ2-2, the V gene TRBV2; TCRdb outputs TRBD2, but without DNA this stays unchecked. Germline lookup yields CDR1 SNHLY and CDR2 FYNNEI. The CDR3 sequence is 17 residues long.

The rearrangement uses TRBV30 and TRBJ1-1; TCRdb outputs TRBD1, but without DNA this stays unchecked. The germline V gene encodes CDR1 GTSNPN and CDR2 SVGIG (reference sequence). This CDR3 has 13 residues. CDR3 sequence reads: CAWSTGLNTEAFF.

V and J are TRBV15 and TRBJ2-3; there is no DNA to check the TCRdb D call of TRBD2. Germline loops: CDR1 LNHNV, CDR2 YYDKDF (reference sequence). CDR3 size: 17 residues. This CDR3 is CATSGKLVGFVLGTQYF.

The genes are TRBV10-3 and TRBJ1-3. This CDR3 has 13 amino acids. Germline V CDR1 and CDR2: ENHRY, SYGVKD. The CDR3 sequence: CAISSASGNTIYF.

The chain links TRBV6-6 to TRBJ2-3. The CDR3 extends over 15 amino acids. Germline V lookup: CDR1 MNHNY, CDR2 SVGAGI (reference sequence). The CDR3 spells CASSYATGSTDTQYF.

The chain recombines TRBV20-1 with TRBJ1-6; without DNA, the TCRdb call of TRBD1 cannot be checked. Germline lookup yields CDR1 DFQATT and CDR2 SNEGSKA (reference sequence). This CDR3 region has 18 residues. This CDR3 reads CSAPFDRMYGSYNSPLHF.

CDR3 residues: CASIPEAGNTIYF. The chain combines TRBV12-3 or TRBV12-4 with TRBJ1-3; TCRdb's D gene call, TRBD1, goes unchecked for lack of DNA. This CDR3 is built from 13 residues.

V is TRBV11-2 and J is TRBJ1-1; TCRdb picks TRBD1, but there is no DNA to check that call. This CDR3 is 15 amino acids long. CDR1 is SGHAT and CDR2 is FQNNGV in the germline V gene. The CDR3 sequence: CASSLPLLGGTEAFF.

This chain joins TRBV5-1 and TRBJ2-7. CDR3 length: 11 amino acids. The V gene's germline CDR1 is SGHRS and CDR2 YFSETQ. The chain's CDR3 is CASSLLGEQYF.

The chain carries TRBV20-1 and TRBJ1-2; without DNA, the TCRdb call of TRBD1 cannot be checked. CDR3 length equals 16 residues. The V gene's germline CDR1 is DFQATT and CDR2 SNEGSKA (reference sequence). The CDR3 spells CSARGHDRGGSYGYTF.

V usage is TRBV4-2 and J usage is TRBJ2-5; TCRdb's assignment of TRBD1 cannot be checked, as there is no DNA. This CDR3 contains 14 residues. From germline, CDR1 is LGHNA and CDR2 YNFKEQ. CDR3 sequence reads: CASSLEDSTETQYF.

V usage is TRBV5-6 and J usage is TRBJ1-1; TCRdb lists TRBD1, though no DNA is available to test this call. Looked up from germline, CDR1 is SGHDT and CDR2 is YYEEEE. The CDR3 contains 15 residues. CDR3 sequence reads: CASSADSGLNTEAFF.

The chain joins TRBV2 to TRBJ2-7; lacking DNA, the TRBD2 call made by TCRdb goes unchecked. CDR1 SNHLY and CDR2 FYNNEI come from the germline V gene. This CDR3 has 13 residues. The CDR3: CASSEEVASEQYF.

The chain links TRBV20-1 to TRBJ2-4. This CDR3 comprises 14 residues. Germline-derived CDR1 and CDR2 are DFQATT and SNEGSKA (reference sequence). The CDR3 is CSARAGLAKNIQYF.

The chain is built from TRBV10-3 and TRBJ2-1; with no DNA, the TCRdb D assignment of TRBD2 cannot be verified. CDR1 is ENHRY and CDR2 is SYGVKD in the germline V gene. The CDR3 runs 15 residues. CDR3 sequence reads: CAISPGLAGSNEQFF.

The J gene is TRBJ2-1, the V gene TRBV6-6; there is no DNA to check the TCRdb D call of TRBD2. The CDR3 is made up of 15 amino acids. Germline CDR1 reads MNHNY; CDR2 reads SVGAGI (reference sequence). The CDR3 loop is CASRPFDPRDNEQFF.

This chain uses TRBV10-3 with TRBJ2-3; the D gene TCRdb calls, TRBD2, cannot be checked with no DNA. The CDR3 is made up of 14 amino acids. Germline assignment: CDR1 ENHRY and CDR2 SYGVKD. Here the CDR3 reads CAIRRAESTDTQYF.

The rearrangement uses TRBV24-1 and TRBJ2-2; with no DNA, the TCRdb D assignment of TRBD2 cannot be verified. In germline, CDR1 is KGHDR, CDR2 SFDVKD. The CDR3 is 14 amino acids. The CDR3 here is CATSDFSGTGELFF.

The CDR3: CASSVQSLTGELFF. The V call is TRBV6-1, the J call TRBJ2-2. This CDR3 has 14 residues. Germline CDR1 is MNHNS and CDR2 is SASEGT.